This T cell receptor (beta chain) was identified during a study of human T cells and chemical hapten exposure. This clonotype was seen repeatedly, ten times or more. Individual cDNA molecules in this library carried unique molecular identifiers. Original analysis: Sampled TCR counts reached a median of approximately 94,000 per sample, with values ranging from about 23,224 to 700,000. TCRdb fed the RACE reads into MiXCR, producing one record per CDR3 protein. The V and J calls here are based on TCRdb, not the publication. Counted here are about 45,000 distinct CDR3 sequences, 4.4% occurring once; the ten biggest clones make up less than 6%. This CDR3 has 13 amino acids. V was clipped by 10 bases and J by 5 bases; unmatched bases: 3. The time point was: healthy volunteer bleed at 2 weeks. Researchers extracted total RNA from unfractionated whole blood.

The origin of this receptor is a human donor in good health. Some clones in this sample may be carry-over from other donors' samples. This rearrangement joins TRBV12-3 or TRBV12-4 to TRBJ1-3; 12 bases are shared with TRBD1. Specimen: whole blood. The CDR3 is CATGQGARNTIYF. The CDR3, as DNA: TGTGCCACGGGACAGGGGGCTCGAAACACCATATATTTT.